This is a list of T cell receptor beta chains from one sample in a study of OX40 agonist ivuxolimab in advanced cancers. The assay was immunoSEQ multiplex PCR, and TCRdb's table has in-frame clones only and misses some. The table shows around 19,000 clones, with about 73% occurring only once. The specimen comprised CD4+ or CD8+ T cells sorted from blood, sampled in a trial of the OX40 agonist ivuxolimab. All receptors come from an adult with an advanced solid tumor such as melanoma, head and neck, liver or kidney cancer. Both conserved end residues are part of each CDR3.

V,J,CDR3
TRBV27,TRBJ2-7,CASSLSTGTTYEQYF
TRBV11-2,TRBJ2-5,CASSLAAGAPHQETQYF
TRBV7-9,TRBJ1-2,CASSPFVSVGGGYTF
TRBV2,TRBJ1-4,CASRENSLANEKLFF
TRBV4-1,TRBJ2-7,CASSRPGGDLPYEQYF
TRBV25-1,TRBJ1-5,CASTEGVGTGRF
TRBV27,TRBJ1-1,CASSMRGGVTEAFF
TRBV6-5,TRBJ1-6,CASAVGYNSPLHF
TRBV6-1,TRBJ1-2,CASMERGITYGYTF
TRBV27,TRBJ2-1,CASSLSQVNEQFF
TRBV2,TRBJ2-3,CASTPGQGPPHTQYF
TRBV5-1,TRBJ1-6,CASSRGEEDSPLHF
TRBV28,TRBJ1-2,CASSLPGQGVYGYTF
TRBV28,TRBJ2-6,CASTLGAGFGANVLTF
TRBV7-9,TRBJ2-3,CASSPPGSTDTQYF
TRBV7-8,TRBJ2-3,CASAPYADTQYF
TRBV4-3,TRBJ2-1,CASSQDRRPGAYNEQFF
TRBV4-1,TRBJ1-1,CASSQEARVTMNTEAFF
TRBV19,TRBJ1-1,CASTQDRDGEAFF
TRBV27,TRBJ1-2,CASSLRGEINYGYTF
TRBV25-1,TRBJ1-2,CASDGGFYYGYTF
TRBV2,TRBJ1-2,CASSEDGGRDGYTF